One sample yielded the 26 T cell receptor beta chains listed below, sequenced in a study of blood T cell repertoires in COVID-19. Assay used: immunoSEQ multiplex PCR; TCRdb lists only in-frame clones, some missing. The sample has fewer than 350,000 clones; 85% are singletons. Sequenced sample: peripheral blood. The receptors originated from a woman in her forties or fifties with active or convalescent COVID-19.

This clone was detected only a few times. CDR3 protein: CASSPARENTEAFF. In DNA, the CDR3 is TGTGCCAGCAGCCCCGCCCGGGAGAACACTGAAGCTTTCTTT. The chain recombines TRBV7-8 with TRBJ1-1, with unresolved D. V was cut by 5 bases and J by 1 base, with 11 bases left in between. The CDR3 is made up of 14 amino acids. Germline CDR1 and CDR2: SGHVS and FQNEAQ.

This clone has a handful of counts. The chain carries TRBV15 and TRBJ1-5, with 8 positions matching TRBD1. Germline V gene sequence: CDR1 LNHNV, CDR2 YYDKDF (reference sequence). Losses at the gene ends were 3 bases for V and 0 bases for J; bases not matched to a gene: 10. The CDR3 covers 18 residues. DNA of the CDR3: TGTGCCACCAGCAGTCACAGACAGGGGTTGTTTAGCAATCAGCCCCAGCATTTT. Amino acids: CATSSHRQGLFSNQPQHF.

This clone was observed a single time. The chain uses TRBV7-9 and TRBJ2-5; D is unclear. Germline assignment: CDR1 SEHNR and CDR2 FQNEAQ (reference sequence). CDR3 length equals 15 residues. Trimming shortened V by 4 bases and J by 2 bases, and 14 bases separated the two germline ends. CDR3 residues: CASSSGLGAQETQYF. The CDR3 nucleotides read TGTGCCAGCAGCTCCGGCCTAGGAGCGCAAGAGACCCAGTACTTC.

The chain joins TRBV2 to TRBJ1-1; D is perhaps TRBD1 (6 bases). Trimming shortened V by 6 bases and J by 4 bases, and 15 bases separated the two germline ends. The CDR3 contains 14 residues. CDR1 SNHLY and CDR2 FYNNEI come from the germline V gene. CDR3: CASRAGEGSTEAFF. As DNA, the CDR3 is TGTGCCAGCAGGGCAGGGGAAGGAAGCACTGAAGCTTTCTTT.

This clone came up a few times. CDR3 in amino acids: CASRARGNQPQHF. The CDR3 nucleotides read TGTGCCAGCAGGGCGCGGGGGAATCAGCCCCAGCATTTT. The rearrangement links TRBV28 to TRBJ1-5, with D maybe TRBD1 (5 bases). Germline assignment: CDR1 MDHEN and CDR2 SYDVKM. This CDR3 is built from 13 residues. Trimming took 6 bases from V and 4 from J, leaving 10 bases between them.

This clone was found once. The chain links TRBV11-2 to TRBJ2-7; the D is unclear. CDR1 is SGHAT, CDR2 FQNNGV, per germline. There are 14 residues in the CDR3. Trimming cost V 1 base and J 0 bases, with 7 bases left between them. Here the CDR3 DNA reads TGTGCCAGCAGCTTAGCTCGTAGCTCCTACGAGCAGTACTTC. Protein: CASSLARSSYEQYF.

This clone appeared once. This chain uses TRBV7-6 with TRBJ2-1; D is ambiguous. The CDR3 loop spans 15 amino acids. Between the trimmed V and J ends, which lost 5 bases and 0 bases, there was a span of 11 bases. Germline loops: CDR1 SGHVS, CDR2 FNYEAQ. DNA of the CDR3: TGTGCCAGCAGCCCTTCCCTGAGCTCCTACAATGAGCAGTTCTTC. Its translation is CASSPSLSSYNEQFF.

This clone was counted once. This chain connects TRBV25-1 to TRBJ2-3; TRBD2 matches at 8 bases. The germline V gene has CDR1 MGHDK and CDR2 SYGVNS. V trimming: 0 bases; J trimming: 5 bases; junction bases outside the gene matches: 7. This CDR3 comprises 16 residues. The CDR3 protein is CASSEYRSGRGDTQYF. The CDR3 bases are TGTGCCAGCAGTGAATATAGGAGCGGGAGAGGAGATACGCAGTATTTT.

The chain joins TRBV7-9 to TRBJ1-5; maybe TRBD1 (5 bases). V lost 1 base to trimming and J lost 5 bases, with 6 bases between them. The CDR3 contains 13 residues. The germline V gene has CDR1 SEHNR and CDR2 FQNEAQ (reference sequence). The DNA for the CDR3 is TGTGCCAGCAGCTTAGGGGGGGATCAGCCCCAGCATTTT. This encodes CASSLGGDQPQHF.

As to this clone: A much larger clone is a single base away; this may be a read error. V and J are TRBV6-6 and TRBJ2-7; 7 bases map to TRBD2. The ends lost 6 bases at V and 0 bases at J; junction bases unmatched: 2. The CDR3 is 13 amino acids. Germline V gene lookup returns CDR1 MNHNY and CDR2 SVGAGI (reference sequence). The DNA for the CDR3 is TGTGCCAGCAGCCCTAGCGGCTCCTACGAGCAGTACTTC. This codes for CASSPSGSYEQYF.

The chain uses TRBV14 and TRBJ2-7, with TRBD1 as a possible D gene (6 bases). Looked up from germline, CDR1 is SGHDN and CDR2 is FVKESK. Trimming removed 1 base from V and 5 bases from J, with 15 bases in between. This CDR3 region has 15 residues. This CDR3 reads CASSQVNRVLHEQYF. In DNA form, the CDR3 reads TGTGCCAGCAGCCAAGTGAACAGGGTTCTCCACGAGCAGTACTTC. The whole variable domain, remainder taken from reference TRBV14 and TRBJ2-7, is EAGVTQFPSHSVIEKGQTVTLRCDPISGHDNLYWYRRVMGKEIKFLLHFVKESKQDESGMPNNRFLAERTGGTYSTLKVQPAELEDSGVYFCASSQVNRVLHEQYFGPGTRLTVT.

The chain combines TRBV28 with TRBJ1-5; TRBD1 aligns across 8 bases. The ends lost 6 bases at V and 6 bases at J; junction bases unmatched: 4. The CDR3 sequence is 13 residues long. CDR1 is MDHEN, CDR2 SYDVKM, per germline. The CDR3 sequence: CASRPGGLQPQHF. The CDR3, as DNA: TGTGCCAGCAGGCCAGGGGGCCTTCAGCCCCAGCATTTT. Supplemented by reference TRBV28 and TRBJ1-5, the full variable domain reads DVKVTQSSRYLVKRTGEKVFLECVQDMDHENMFWYRQDPGLGLRLIYFSYDVKMKEKGDIPEGYSVSREKKERFSLILESASTNQTSMYLCASRPGGLQPQHFGDGTRLSIL.

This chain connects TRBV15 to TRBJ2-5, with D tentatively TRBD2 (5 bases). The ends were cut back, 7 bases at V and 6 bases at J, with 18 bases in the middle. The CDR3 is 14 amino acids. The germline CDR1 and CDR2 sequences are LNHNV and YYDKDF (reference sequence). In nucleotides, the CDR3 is TGTGCCACCACCTCGAGTGGTAAGCGGAAGACCCAGTACTTC. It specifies CATTSSGKRKTQYF.

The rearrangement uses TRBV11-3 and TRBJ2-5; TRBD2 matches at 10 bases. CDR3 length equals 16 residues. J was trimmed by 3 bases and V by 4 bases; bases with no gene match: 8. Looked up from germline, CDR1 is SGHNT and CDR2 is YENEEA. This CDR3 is CASSSRTSGDKETQYF. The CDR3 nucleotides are TGTGCCAGCAGCTCCCGGACTAGCGGAGACAAAGAGACCCAGTACTTC.

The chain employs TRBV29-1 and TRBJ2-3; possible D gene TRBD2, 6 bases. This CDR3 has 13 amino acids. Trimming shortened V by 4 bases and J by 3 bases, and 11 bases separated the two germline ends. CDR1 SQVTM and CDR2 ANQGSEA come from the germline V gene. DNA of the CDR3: TGCAGCGTTGCGCGGGGACGGACAGATACGCAGTATTTT. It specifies CSVARGRTDTQYF.

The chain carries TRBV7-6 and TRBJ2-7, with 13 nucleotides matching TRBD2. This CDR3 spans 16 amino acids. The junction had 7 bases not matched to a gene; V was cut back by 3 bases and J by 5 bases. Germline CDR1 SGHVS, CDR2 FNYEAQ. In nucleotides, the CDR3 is TGTGCCAGCAGCTTCGAGGGACTAGCGGGACTCGACGAGCAGTACTTC. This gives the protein CASSFEGLAGLDEQYF.

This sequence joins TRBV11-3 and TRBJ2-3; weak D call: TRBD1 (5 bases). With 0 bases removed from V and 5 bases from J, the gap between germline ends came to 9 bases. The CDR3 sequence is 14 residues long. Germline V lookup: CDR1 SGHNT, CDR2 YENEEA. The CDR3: CASSLDPGQDTQYF. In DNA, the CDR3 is TGTGCCAGCAGCTTAGATCCCGGACAAGATACGCAGTATTTT.

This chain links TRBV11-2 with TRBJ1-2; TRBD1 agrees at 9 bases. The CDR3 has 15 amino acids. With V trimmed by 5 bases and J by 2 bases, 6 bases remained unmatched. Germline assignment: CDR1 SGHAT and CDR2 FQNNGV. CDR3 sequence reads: CASSRTGGGNYGYTF. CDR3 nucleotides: TGTGCCAGCAGCCGAACAGGGGGCGGAAACTATGGCTACACCTTC. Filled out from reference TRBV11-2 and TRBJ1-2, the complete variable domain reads EAGVAQSPRYKIIEKRQSVAFWCNPISGHATLYWYQQILGQGPKLLIQFQNNGVVDDSQLPKDRFSAERLKGVDSTLKIQPAKLEDSAVYLCASSRTGGGNYGYTFGSGTRLTVV.

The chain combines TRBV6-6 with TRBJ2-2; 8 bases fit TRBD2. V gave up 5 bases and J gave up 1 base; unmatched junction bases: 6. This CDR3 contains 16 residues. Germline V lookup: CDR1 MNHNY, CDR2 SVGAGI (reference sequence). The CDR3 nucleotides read TGTGCCAGCAGTACTCCGGGACTAGGGAACACCGGGGAGCTGTTTTTT. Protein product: CASSTPGLGNTGELFF.

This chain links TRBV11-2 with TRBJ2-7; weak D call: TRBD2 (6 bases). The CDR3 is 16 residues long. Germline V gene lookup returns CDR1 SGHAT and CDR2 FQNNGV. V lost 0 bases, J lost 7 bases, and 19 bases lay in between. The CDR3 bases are TGTGCCAGCAGCTTAGATAGGAGGGTTAATGTGGGGGAGCAGTACTTC. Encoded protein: CASSLDRRVNVGEQYF.

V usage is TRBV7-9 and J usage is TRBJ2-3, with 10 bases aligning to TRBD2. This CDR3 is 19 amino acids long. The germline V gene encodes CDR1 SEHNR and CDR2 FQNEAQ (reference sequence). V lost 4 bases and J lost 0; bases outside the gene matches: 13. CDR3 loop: CASSSSGGDRVKSTDTQYF. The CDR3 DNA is TGTGCCAGCAGCTCTAGCGGGGGAGACAGGGTAAAGAGCACAGATACGCAGTATTTT.

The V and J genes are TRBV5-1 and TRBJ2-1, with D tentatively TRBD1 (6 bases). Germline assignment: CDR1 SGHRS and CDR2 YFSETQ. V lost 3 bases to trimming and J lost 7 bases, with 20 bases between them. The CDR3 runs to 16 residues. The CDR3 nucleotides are TGCGCCAGCAGCTATATTCCTCCGGGACAAGGGAATGAGCAGTTCTTC. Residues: CASSYIPPGQGNEQFF.

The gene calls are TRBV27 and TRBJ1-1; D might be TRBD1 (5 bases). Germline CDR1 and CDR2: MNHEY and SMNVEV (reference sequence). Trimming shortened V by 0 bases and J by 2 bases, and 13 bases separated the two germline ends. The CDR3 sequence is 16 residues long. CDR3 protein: CASSLSRGVPNTEAFF. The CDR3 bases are TGTGCCAGCAGTTTATCGCGGGGGGTGCCTAACACTGAAGCTTTCTTT.

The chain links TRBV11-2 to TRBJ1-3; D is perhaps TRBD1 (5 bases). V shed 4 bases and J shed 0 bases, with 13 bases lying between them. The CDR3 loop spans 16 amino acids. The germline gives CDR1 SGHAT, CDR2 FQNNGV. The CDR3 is CASSSFRVSSGNTIYF. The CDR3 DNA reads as TGTGCCAGCAGCTCCTTCAGGGTGAGCTCTGGAAACACCATATATTTT.

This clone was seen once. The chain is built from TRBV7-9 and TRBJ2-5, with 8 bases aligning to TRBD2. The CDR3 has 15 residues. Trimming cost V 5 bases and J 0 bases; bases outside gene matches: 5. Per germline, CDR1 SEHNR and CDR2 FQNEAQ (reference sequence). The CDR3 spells CASSPRGGHQETQYF. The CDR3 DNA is TGTGCCAGCAGCCCTCGGGGGGGACACCAAGAGACCCAGTACTTC.

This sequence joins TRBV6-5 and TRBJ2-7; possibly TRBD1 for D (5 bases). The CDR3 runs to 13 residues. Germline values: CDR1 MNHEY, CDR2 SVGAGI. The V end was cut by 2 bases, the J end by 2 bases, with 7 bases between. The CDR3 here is CASSYPDTYEQYF. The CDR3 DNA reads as TGTGCCAGCAGTTACCCGGACACCTACGAGCAGTACTTC.